This TCR beta chain appears in the sequencing data of a study of T cells in Graves' hyperthyroidism and ophthalmopathy. Whole-study results and caveats: Ophthalmopathy prediction by the model preceded onset by a median approximately 6.1 months.

This clonotype was seen ten or more times. The antigen is undetermined. Reasons for excluding patients were uncontrolled infection, other autoimmune disease, pregnancy or lactation. Each 10 ml fresh peripheral blood draw supplied the PBMCs. Germline V lookup: CDR1 SQVTM, CDR2 ANQGSEA. V lost 7 bases and J lost 6; bases outside the gene matches: 4. The CDR3 is 11 amino acids. RNA transcripts provided the source from which TCR beta CDR3 regions were amplified. The TCR CDR3 was amplified in a first-round RT-PCR using the HTBI primer set. TCRdb called the multiplex PCR reads again in MiXCR, with one record for every CDR3 protein. The table includes 700,000 or so distinct CDR3 sequences, 16% detected once.

The sequenced material came from blood. This TCR was recovered from a man aged 18 to 30 with Graves' hyperthyroidism. The chain links TRBV29-1 to TRBJ2-7; TRBD1 agrees at 9 bases. CDR3 in amino acids: CSAGTGPEQYF. The CDR3, as DNA: TGCAGCGCCGGGACAGGGCCCGAGCAGTACTTC.